The clone carrying this T cell receptor beta chain has more than one count but fewer than ten. Its target is not known. Germline V gives CDR1 SGHVS, CDR2 FQNEAQ. Trimming took 5 bases from V and 6 from J; bases not matched to a gene: 12. The CDR3 loop spans 15 amino acids. A multiplex PCR was run with 60 Vbeta primers and 13 Jbeta primers. The table came from immunoSEQ multiplex PCR; TCRdb's copy has only in-frame clones and leaves some out. The table lists under 150,000 clones, about 10% of them singletons. The data are from a study of cytomegalovirus exposure and HLA in healthy donors. On the study more broadly: In an early release, HLA-typed donors contributed 75 million to 85 million unique TCR sequences.

Study-level points and caveats: Investigators reported 150 to 200 TCR beta chains as tied to cytomegalovirus.

This TCR came from a man younger than 40 in good health and CMV-seronegative. The sequenced material came from PBMCs. The genes are TRBV7-8 and TRBJ2-7, with 8 bases lining up with TRBD2. As DNA, the CDR3 is TGTGCCAGCAGCGACGGGGGGGCGGCCTCTCTCGAGCAGTACTTC. It codes for CASSDGGAASLEQYF.